A single T cell receptor (beta chain) is shown here with its context. Its antigen is unidentified. The data originate from a study of T cell responses to AZD1222 COVID-19 vaccine. Study at large: Pooled samples include second doses given at about 4 or 12 weeks.

Germline V gives CDR1 SGHRS, CDR2 YFSETQ. There are 17 residues in the CDR3. Trimming cost V 4 bases and J 0 bases; bases outside gene matches: 10. Clones were sequenced by immunoSEQ multiplex PCR, and TCRdb holds only the in-frame ones, with some missing. Among roughly 100,000 clones listed, roughly 88% were seen once. Study results and limitations: Researchers report vaccine-associated CD4 TCRs spanning spike, with dominance at 160-218 and 743-854. Spike-specific TCR breadth and depth rose after two AZD1222 doses. Repertoires in all cases were sampled only once the peak T cell response had passed.

This chain links TRBV5-1 with TRBJ2-1; the match to TRBD2 covers 7 bases. Sequences were derived from peripheral blood, sampled on day 0 of AZD1222 vaccination. This clonotype was obtained from an adult in good health. CDR3 nucleotides: TGCGCCAGCAGCGGGTTTAGCGGGCTCAGCTCCTACAATGAGCAGTTCTTC. Its translation is CASSGFSGLSSYNEQFF.